One sample yielded the 22 T cell receptor beta chains listed below, sequenced in a study of blood T cell repertoires in COVID-19. The assay was immunoSEQ multiplex PCR, and TCRdb's table has in-frame clones only and misses some. This sample yields over 300,000 clones, of which 70% to 90% are seen a single time; roughly a tenth belongs to the top ten. What was sequenced was PBMCs or T cells enriched from blood (not recorded which). Receptor source: a woman in her thirties or forties who had recovered from COVID-19.

The V and J genes are TRBV29-1 and TRBJ2-3; D is unclear. The V end lost 8 bases, the J end lost 0 bases, and 9 bases lay between the germline ends. Germline values: CDR1 SQVTM, CDR2 ANQGSEA. This CDR3 contains 12 residues. CDR3 in DNA: TGCAGCTCTTTGTCTAGCACAGATACGCAGTATTTT. This sequence encodes CSSLSSTDTQYF.

The V call is TRBV12-3 or TRBV12-4, the J call TRBJ1-1, with 7 bases fitting TRBD1. The V and J ends lost 6 bases and 4 bases, in that order; junction bases with no gene match: 5. The length of the CDR3 is 13 residues. As DNA, the CDR3 is TGTGCCAGCAGGACAGGGTATAGCACTGAAGCTTTCTTT. It translates to CASRTGYSTEAFF.

The J gene is TRBJ2-3, the V gene TRBV11-3, with 10 positions matching TRBD1. J was trimmed by 4 bases and V by 3 bases; bases with no gene match: 1. The CDR3 runs 14 residues. Germline V gene sequence: CDR1 SGHNT, CDR2 YENEEA. CDR3 DNA sequence: TGTGCCAGCAGCTTTGGGACAGGGGCAGATACGCAGTATTTT. This encodes CASSFGTGADTQYF. The full variable domain, in which reference TRBV11-3 and TRBJ2-3 provide the parts outside the CDR3, is EAGVVQSPRYKIIEKKQPVAFWCNPISGHNTLYWYLQNLGQGPELLIRYENEEAVDDSQLPKDRFSAERLKGVDSTLKIQPAELGDSAVYLCASSFGTGADTQYFGPGTRLTVL.

This rearrangement joins TRBV9 to TRBJ2-7; TRBD2 aligns across 9 bases. The V gene end was trimmed by 2 bases and the J gene end by 7 bases; junction bases not matched to a gene: 4. The V gene's germline CDR1 is SGDLS and CDR2 YYNGEE. CDR3 size: 13 residues. CDR3 in amino acids: CASSVSGSREQYF. The CDR3 bases are TGTGCCAGCAGCGTTAGCGGGAGTCGAGAGCAGTACTTC.

The rearrangement joins TRBV15 to TRBJ1-5; the D is unclear. V lost 4 bases to trimming and J lost 1 base, with 5 bases between them. The germline V gene encodes CDR1 LNHNV and CDR2 YYDKDF (reference sequence). This CDR3 is built from 13 residues. The CDR3 bases are TGTGCCACCAGCATCCGGAGCAATCAGCCCCAGCATTTT. Translating gives CATSIRSNQPQHF.

V and J are TRBV29-1 and TRBJ2-2; TRBD2 matches at 8 bases. This CDR3 region has 14 residues. Trimming removed 3 bases from V and 8 bases from J; junction bases left unmatched: 8. Germline values: CDR1 SQVTM, CDR2 ANQGSEA. CDR3 nucleotides: TGCAGCGTTGATAAAGCGGGGGTGTCGGGGGAGCTGTTTTTT. Protein: CSVDKAGVSGELFF.

The gene calls are TRBV28 and TRBJ2-7; 9 bases agree with TRBD2. Looked up from germline, CDR1 is MDHEN and CDR2 is SYDVKM. V lost 5 bases, J lost 2 bases, and 4 bases stayed unmatched. The CDR3 consists of 14 residues. This CDR3 reads CASSLAGRTYEQYF. CDR3 DNA: TGTGCCAGCAGTCTAGCGGGGAGGACCTACGAGCAGTACTTC.

This clone has only one observation. The rearrangement links TRBV3-1 (or the pseudogene TRBV3-2) to TRBJ2-3; TRBD1 might be the D (5 bases). Trimming stripped 5 bases from V and 4 bases from J, with 16 bases between. The germline CDR1 and CDR2 sequences are LGHDT and YNNKEL (reference sequence). The CDR3 contains 15 residues. This CDR3 reads CASSFQGVMSDTQYF. The CDR3 coding sequence is TGTGCCAGCAGCTTTCAGGGCGTAATGTCAGATACGCAGTATTTT.

Comments on this clone: One junction end disagrees with the germline gene, perhaps due to a read error. V usage is TRBV7-7 and J usage is TRBJ1-5; D unresolved. The CDR3 runs 13 residues. The germline V gene encodes CDR1 SSHAT and CDR2 FNYEAQ (reference sequence). The CDR3 DNA is TGTGCTAGCAGCGTAGGGCCTTATCAGCCCCAGCATTTT. Its protein product is CASSVGPYQPQHF.

V and J are TRBV29-1 and TRBJ2-5; 9 bases agree with TRBD2. CDR3 length equals 18 residues. The J segment lost 5 bases and the V segment lost 3 bases, leaving 19 bases of the junction unmatched. Looked up from germline, CDR1 is SQVTM and CDR2 is ANQGSEA. CDR3 residues: CSVDGQEMGSGSGETQYF. The CDR3 region has the DNA TGCAGCGTTGATGGGCAAGAGATGGGTAGCGGGAGCGGGGAGACCCAGTACTTC.

This rearrangement joins TRBV2 to TRBJ1-1; 7 positions match TRBD1. After removal of 2 bases from V and 1 base from J, the junction contained 7 bases not matched to a gene. The CDR3 has 16 residues. Germline assignment: CDR1 SNHLY and CDR2 FYNNEI. The CDR3 region has the DNA TGTGCCAGCAGTGAAACAGGGGCCCTAGGGAACACTGAAGCTTTCTTT. Protein product: CASSETGALGNTEAFF.

The CDR3 loop is CASSRGPGQGSTEAFF. The CDR3 DNA follows: TGTGCCAGCAGCCGAGGGCCTGGACAGGGATCCACTGAAGCTTTCTTT. The rearrangement links TRBV7-8 to TRBJ1-1; 8 nucleotides match TRBD1. The CDR3 is 16 amino acids. V shed 5 bases, J shed 4 bases, and the junction held 12 bases outside the gene matches. Germline values: CDR1 SGHVS, CDR2 FQNEAQ.

The chain has TRBV6-5 and TRBJ1-2; TRBD1 might be the D (6 bases). Germline lookup yields CDR1 MNHEY and CDR2 SVGAGI. The V end lost 3 bases, the J end lost 7 bases, and 15 bases lay between the germline ends. The CDR3 extends over 14 amino acids. DNA of the CDR3: TGTGCCAGCAGTTATCGGACAGACCTCTTTGGCTACACCTTC. This codes for CASSYRTDLFGYTF.

The genes are TRBV11-3 and TRBJ2-7, with 9 bases aligning to TRBD1. Germline V gene data show CDR1 as SGHNT and CDR2 as YENEEA. This CDR3 has 16 amino acids. J gave up 3 bases and V 5 bases, and 11 bases lay outside the gene matches. CDR3 DNA: TGTGCCAGCAGCCCCCGGACAGGGGCCGGTGACTACGAGCAGTACTTC. It specifies CASSPRTGAGDYEQYF.

The gene calls are TRBV5-1 and TRBJ2-2; a weak D match, TRBD2 (6 bases). The CDR3 loop spans 15 amino acids. The V end was cut by 2 bases, the J end by 3 bases, with 11 bases between. In germline, CDR1 is SGHRS, CDR2 YFSETQ. CDR3 nucleotides: TGCGCCAGCAGCTTTTCGTCGGGGGACACCGGGGAGCTGTTTTTT. The encoded protein is CASSFSSGDTGELFF.

J is TRBJ1-1 and V is TRBV6-2 or TRBV6-3; maybe TRBD1 (6 bases). CDR3 length: 13 residues. V was pared by 5 bases and J by 5 bases, with 12 bases between. In germline, CDR1 is MNHEY, CDR2 SVGEGT. Here the CDR3 reads CASSEGTSTEAFF. The CDR3 region has the DNA TGTGCCAGCAGTGAGGGGACATCAACTGAAGCTTTCTTT.

CDR3 loop: CASSPFTGGSGNTIYF. The CDR3 region has the DNA TGTGCCAGCTCACCATTTACCGGGGGCTCTGGAAACACCATATATTTT. The chain is built from TRBV18 and TRBJ1-3; D possibly corresponds to TRBD1 (5 bases). Per germline, CDR1 KGHSH and CDR2 LQKENI. Trimming took 2 bases from V and 0 from J, leaving 11 bases between them. The CDR3 contains 16 residues.

The chain uses TRBV6-4 and TRBJ1-2; no clear D gene. The germline V gene encodes CDR1 MRHNA and CDR2 SNTAGT. The CDR3 has 15 residues. V was clipped by 5 bases and J by 4 bases, with 17 bases between them. For the CDR3, the DNA is TGTGCCAGCAGTCCTACGGGATCCTCCGTCTATGGCTACACCTTC. Protein: CASSPTGSSVYGYTF.

As to this clone: At one end, the junction sequence differs from germline, possibly due to a read error. The CDR3 DNA reads as TGTGCTAGCAGCTCCGGGACAGGGGGAGAGACCCAGTACTTC. Its protein product is CASSSGTGGETQYF. V is TRBV7-7 and J is TRBJ2-5, with TRBD1 identical over 11 bases. This CDR3 has 14 amino acids. Germline-derived CDR1 and CDR2 are SSHAT and FNYEAQ (reference sequence). The complete variable domain, with remaining parts taken from reference TRBV7-7 and TRBJ2-5, reads GAGVSQSPRYKVTKRGQDVTLRCDPISSHATLYWYQQALGQGPEFLTYFNYEAQPDKSGLPSDRFSAERPEGSISTLTIQRTEQRDSAMYRCASSSGTGGETQYFGPGTRLLVL.

The J gene is TRBJ2-3, the V gene TRBV10-1; D remains ambiguous. Germline CDR1 is WNHNN and CDR2 is SYGVQD (reference sequence). The CDR3 has 16 amino acids. V lost 0 bases, J lost 1 base, and 11 bases lay in between. The chain's CDR3 is CASSESRLGRTDTQYF. In nucleotides, the CDR3 is TGCGCCAGCAGTGAGTCGAGGCTAGGCCGCACAGATACGCAGTATTTT.

V gene TRBV19 combines with J gene TRBJ2-5; TRBD2 matches at 14 bases. The trim removed 10 bases at V and 5 bases at J, leaving 3 bases unmatched. Germline V lookup: CDR1 LNHDA, CDR2 SQIVND (reference sequence). CDR3 length: 13 amino acids. CDR3: CATGLAGGETQYF. DNA of the CDR3: TGTGCCACCGGACTAGCGGGGGGTGAGACCCAGTACTTC.

This chain joins TRBV5-4 and TRBJ1-3, with D uncertain. Trimming removed 4 bases from V and 4 bases from J, with 12 bases in between. CDR1 is SGHNT and CDR2 is YYREEE in the germline V gene (reference sequence). The CDR3 has 14 amino acids. CDR3 loop: CASSLAGVGNTIYF. CDR3 coding DNA: TGTGCCAGCAGCCTTGCCGGGGTCGGAAACACCATATATTTT. Full variable domain (remainder filled in from reference TRBV5-4 and TRBJ1-3): ETGVTQSPTHLIKTRGQQVTLRCSSQSGHNTVSWYQQALGQGPQFIFQYYREEENGRGNFPPRFSGLQFPNYSSELNVNALELDDSALYLCASSLAGVGNTIYFGEGSWLTVV.